This T cell receptor beta chain was recorded in a study of cytomegalovirus exposure and HLA in healthy donors. Study conclusions and caveats: CMV serostatus stood as the only immune exposure information on hand. Later analysis identified several of the most significant clusters that appeared linked to common viral pathogens.

The CDR3 spans 17 residues. Germline V lookup: CDR1 SEHNR, CDR2 FQNEAQ (reference sequence). V was cut by 5 bases and J by 6 bases, with 23 bases left in between. The PCR employed 60 Vbeta primers together with 13 Jbeta primers. Clones were sequenced by immunoSEQ multiplex PCR, and TCRdb holds only the in-frame ones, with some missing. The sample includes around 130,000 clones, roughly three fifths of them seen just once. This clone was observed a single time. Its antigen is unidentified. What was sequenced was PBMCs. This receptor was obtained from a woman aged 40 to 49 in good health and CMV-seropositive. The gene calls are TRBV7-9 and TRBJ2-1, with TRBD2 as a possible D gene (6 bases). The CDR3: CASSGGTPTPLRNEQFF. CDR3 coding DNA: TGTGCCAGCAGCGGGGGGACTCCAACCCCCTTACGCAATGAGCAGTTCTTC.